The rows below give T cell receptor beta chains drawn from one sample of a study of blood T cell repertoires in COVID-19. Using immunoSEQ multiplex PCR, the repertoire was profiled, and TCRdb retains in-frame clones only, with some absent. The table lists over 300,000 clones, 85% to 90% of them singletons. Specimen: peripheral blood. The receptors stem from a young man with active or convalescent COVID-19. Both conserved end residues are part of each CDR3. Each record gives: J gene, D gene, V gene, clone size, CDR3 protein, CDR3 DNA. The D gene is left open where the match is weak. For some rows the clone size is stated as once, few or many, or as a class when expanded; others skip it.

TRBJ1-4 | TRBD1 | TRBV28 | NA | CAIPRNYRGEKLFF | TGTGCCATCCCTCGAAACTACAGGGGGGAAAAACTGTTTTTT
TRBJ2-1 | NA | TRBV28 | NA | CASITGTLYNEQFF | TGTGCCAGCATTACCGGGACTCTGTACAATGAGCAGTTCTTC
TRBJ1-3 | NA | TRBV11-2 | NA | CASSLKTHDPSGNTIYF | TGTGCCAGCAGCTTGAAGACACACGACCCCTCTGGAAACACCATATATTTT
TRBJ2-2 | NA | TRBV7-9 | NA | CASSLGYLVGELFF | TGTGCCAGCAGCTTGGGCTATTTGGTCGGGGAGCTGTTTTTT
TRBJ1-5 | NA | TRBV4-1 | NA | CASSPTVLINQPQHF | TGCGCCAGCAGCCCGACAGTACTAATAAATCAGCCCCAGCATTTT
TRBJ1-5 | NA | TRBV28 | NA | CASIEGGQSNQPQHF | TGTGCCAGCATAGAAGGAGGGCAGAGCAATCAGCCCCAGCATTTT
TRBJ2-7 | TRBD1 | TRBV14 | NA | CASSHRDSSYEQYF | TGTGCCAGCAGCCACAGGGACAGTTCCTACGAGCAGTACTTC
TRBJ1-1 | NA | TRBV5-1 | once | CASSPQANTEAFF | TGCGCCAGCAGCCCACAGGCTAACACTGAAGCTTTCTTT
TRBJ2-1 | TRBD2 | TRBV9 | NA | CASSAPGTSLILEQFF | TGTGCCAGCAGCGCGCCCGGGACTAGCCTAATCTTGGAGCAGTTCTTC
TRBJ1-6 | NA | TRBV3-1/TRBV3-2 | once | CASSPLGGVGDSPLHF | TGTGCCAGCAGCCCACTTGGAGGGGTGGGTGATTCACCCCTCCACTTT
TRBJ1-1 | TRBD1 | TRBV2 | NA | CATTQGAHPNTEAFF | TGTGCCACAACACAGGGGGCTCACCCGAACACTGAAGCTTTCTTT
TRBJ2-7 | TRBD1 | TRBV7-8 | NA | CASGTGVAYEQYF | TGTGCCAGCGGGACAGGGGTAGCGTACGAGCAGTACTTC
TRBJ2-1 | NA | TRBV6-5 | NA | CASSYISLNEQFF | TGTGCCAGCAGTTACATTAGCCTCAATGAGCAGTTCTTC
TRBJ2-5 | NA | TRBV4-1 | NA | CASSQLATETQYF | TGCGCCAGCAGCCAACTAGCGACGGAGACCCAGTACTTC
TRBJ2-7 | NA | TRBV4-3 | many | CASSQDRRGGNYEQYF | TGCGCCAGCAGCCAAGATAGGAGAGGGGGAAACTACGAGCAGTACTTC
TRBJ2-2 | NA | TRBV11-3 | NA | CASSLTFSLAGGELFF | TGTGCCAGCAGCTTAACATTCTCACTGGCGGGCGGGGAGCTGTTTTTT
TRBJ2-5 | NA | TRBV3-1/TRBV3-2 | NA | CASSRQRYQETQYF | TGTGCCAGCAGCCGCCAGAGGTACCAAGAGACCCAGTACTTC
TRBJ1-2 | NA | TRBV29-1 | NA | CSASNSPTVPYGYTF | TGCAGCGCCTCAAATTCCCCGACAGTCCCTTATGGCTACACCTTC
TRBJ2-3 | TRBD2 | TRBV6-2/TRBV6-3 | NA | CASSYVGLIAGGGTDTQYF | TGTGCCAGCAGTTACGTGGGCCTCATAGCGGGAGGTGGCACAGATACGCAGTATTTT
TRBJ2-7 | TRBD2 | TRBV28 | NA | CASNDWGGYEQYF | TGTGCCAGCAATGACTGGGGGGGCTACGAGCAGTACTTC
TRBJ2-1 | NA | TRBV20-1 | NA | CSAHVPDEQFF | TGCAGTGCACACGTTCCAGATGAGCAGTTCTTC
TRBJ2-3 | TRBD2 | TRBV10-3 | NA | CAMRGDSTDTQYF | TGTGCCATGCGGGGGGACAGCACAGATACGCAGTATTTT
TRBJ2-4 | NA | TRBV7-8 | once | CASSLGGGGENIQYF | TGTGCCAGCAGCTTAGGGGGCGGAGGGGAAAACATTCAGTACTTC
TRBJ2-7 | TRBD2 | TRBV29-1 | NA | CSVASGRLSYEQYF | TGCAGCGTGGCTAGCGGGAGGCTCTCCTACGAGCAGTACTTC
TRBJ2-1 | TRBD2 | TRBV6-2/TRBV6-3 | NA | CASSRTSGGGINEQFF | TGTGCCAGCAGTCGAACCAGCGGGGGCGGCATTAATGAGCAGTTCTTC
TRBJ1-3 | NA | TRBV4-3 | NA | CASSFAGGSGNTIYF | TGCGCCAGCAGTTTCGCGGGCGGGTCTGGAAACACCATATATTTT
TRBJ1-5 | TRBD1 | TRBV18 | NA | CASSPEQGNQPQHF | TGTGCCAGCTCACCAGAACAGGGGAATCAGCCCCAGCATTTT
TRBJ2-6 | NA | TRBV7-3 | NA | CASSLAGQISGANVLTF | TGTGCCAGCAGCTTAGCGGGACAGATCTCTGGGGCCAACGTCCTGACTTTC
TRBJ2-3 | TRBD2 | TRBV30 | NA | CAWSVSLAASTDTQYF | TGTGCCTGGAGTGTTAGTCTAGCGGCGAGCACAGATACGCAGTATTTT
TRBJ2-1 | NA | TRBV3-1/TRBV3-2 | NA | CASRPGSSSGEQFF | TGTGCCAGCAGACCCGGGAGTAGCAGCGGTGAGCAGTTCTTC
TRBJ2-2 | TRBD2 | TRBV18 | NA | CASSPVMTGGPNTGELFF | TGTGCCAGCTCACCAGTCATGACGGGGGGGCCGAACACCGGGGAGCTGTTTTTT
TRBJ1-1 | NA | TRBV28 | NA | CASRRGGNTEAFF | TGTGCCAGCAGGCGAGGGGGGAACACTGAAGCTTTCTTT
TRBJ1-1 | NA | TRBV6-5 | NA | CASSYSTVGLRAEAFF | TGTGCCAGCAGTTACTCGACGGTGGGCTTGAGGGCTGAAGCTTTCTTT
TRBJ2-1 | TRBD2 | TRBV27 | NA | CASRKLAGGYNEQFF | TGTGCCAGCAGGAAACTAGCGGGTGGGTACAATGAGCAGTTCTTC
TRBJ1-5 | TRBD1 | TRBV2 | once | CASSLDRAENQPQHF | TGTGCCAGCAGCCTCGACAGGGCCGAAAATCAGCCCCAGCATTTT
TRBJ2-7 | TRBD2 | TRBV27 | NA | CASSLTSGPYEQYF | TGTGCCAGCAGTTTGACTAGCGGGCCCTACGAGCAGTACTTC
TRBJ1-2 | NA | TRBV7-9 | NA | CASSPGVGYTF | TGTGCCAGCAGCCCGGGAGTTGGCTACACCTTC
TRBJ1-4 | TRBD1 | TRBV28 | NA | CASTGQGATNEKLFF | TGTGCCAGCACCGGACAGGGGGCAACTAATGAAAAACTGTTTTTT
TRBJ2-5 | NA | TRBV5-4 | NA | CASSLRGLGQETQYF | TGTGCCAGCAGCCTGAGGGGGTTGGGGCAAGAGACCCAGTACTTC
TRBJ2-4 | TRBD2 | TRBV27 | NA | CASSLSLAGGAKNIQYF | TGTGCCAGCAGTTTATCGCTAGCGGGTGGGGCCAAAAACATTCAGTACTTC